This TCR beta chain was observed in a study of T cells in Graves' hyperthyroidism and ophthalmopathy. In the study overall: Once the initial diagnosis was made, peripheral blood was obtained before any treatment. Regarding the study as a whole: It was a median about 6 months before onset that the model predicted ophthalmopathy.

This clonotype was seen more than once but under ten times. Its specificity is unknown. Per the germline V gene, CDR1 is LGHNA and CDR2 is YNFKEQ. Between the trimmed V and J ends, which lost 1 base and 0 bases, there was a span of 15 bases. CDR3 length: 17 amino acids. Amplified regions were TCR beta CDR3 sequences from RNA transcripts. Using the HTBI primer set, a first-round RT-PCR was run on the TCR CDR3. MiXCR, run by TCRdb on the multiplex PCR reads, gives a single entry per CDR3 protein. Seen here are hundreds of thousands of distinct CDR3 sequences, just under 20% observed once, and the top ten hold 47%.

The rearrangement uses TRBV4-2 and TRBJ1-1; D is possibly TRBD1 (5 bases). This clonotype was obtained from a man aged 40-55 years with Graves' ophthalmopathy. Input material: blood. The CDR3 nucleotides are TGTGCCAGCAGCCAAGTTCCCGGGGAGGGACTGAACACTGAAGCTTTCTTT. Its protein product is CASSQVPGEGLNTEAFF.